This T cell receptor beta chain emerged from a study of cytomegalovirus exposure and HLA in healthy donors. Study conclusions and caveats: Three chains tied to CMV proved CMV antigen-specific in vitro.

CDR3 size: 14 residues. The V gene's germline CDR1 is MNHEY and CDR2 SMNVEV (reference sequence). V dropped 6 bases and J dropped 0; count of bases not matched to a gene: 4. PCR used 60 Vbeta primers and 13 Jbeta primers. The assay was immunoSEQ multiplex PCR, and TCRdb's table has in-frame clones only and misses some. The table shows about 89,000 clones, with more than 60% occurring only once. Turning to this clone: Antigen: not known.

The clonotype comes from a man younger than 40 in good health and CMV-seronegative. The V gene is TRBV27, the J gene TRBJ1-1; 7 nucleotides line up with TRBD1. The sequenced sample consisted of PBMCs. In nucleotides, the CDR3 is TGTGCCAGCAGCACAGGGGCGATGAACACTGAAGCTTTCTTT. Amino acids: CASSTGAMNTEAFF.